The rows below give T cell receptor beta chains drawn from one sample of a study of spatial heterogeneity in lung cancer. TCRdb re-called the 5' RACE reads with MiXCR, one entry per CDR3 protein. The data show 40,000 to 45,000 distinct CDR3 sequences, around 13% seen once. The sequencing used PBMCs, collected at surgery. The receptors derive from a male donor with early-stage non-small cell lung cancer. Each CDR3 is given with its conserved first and last residue. D genes are given only for firm matches. Size tells how often a clone was seen (once, few, many) or the class of an expanded clone, and some rows leave it out.

abundance: -
len: 15
d_gene: TRBD2
v_gene: TRBV6-5
j_gene: TRBJ2-5
CDR3nt: TGTGCCAGCAGTTACCCTGGACTAGCCGAAGAGACCCAGTACTTC
CDR3aa: CASSYPGLAEETQYF

abundance: -
len: 15
d_gene: -
v_gene: TRBV9
j_gene: TRBJ1-4
CDR3nt: TGTGCCAGCAGCCCCGACTCACAGGGAGAGGAAAAACTGTTTTTT
CDR3aa: CASSPDSQGEEKLFF

abundance: many
len: 12
d_gene: -
v_gene: TRBV6-6
j_gene: TRBJ2-5
CDR3nt: TGTGCCAGCAGTTTATTCGCGGAGACCCAGTACTTC
CDR3aa: CASSLFAETQYF

abundance: -
len: 17
d_gene: -
v_gene: TRBV6-2/TRBV6-3
j_gene: TRBJ1-1
CDR3nt: TGTGCCAGCAGTTACTCGAAGGAGGGAAGTAGGTACACTGAAGCTTTCTTT
CDR3aa: CASSYSKEGSRYTEAFF

abundance: many
len: 16
d_gene: TRBD1
v_gene: TRBV5-6
j_gene: TRBJ2-2
CDR3nt: TGTGCCAGCAGCTGGTGGACAGGGACGAACACCGGGGAGCTGTTTTTT
CDR3aa: CASSWWTGTNTGELFF

abundance: few
len: 15
d_gene: -
v_gene: TRBV27
j_gene: TRBJ2-7
CDR3nt: TGTGCCAGCAGCAAAGCCTGGGACGGATCCTACGAGCAGTACTTC
CDR3aa: CASSKAWDGSYEQYF

abundance: many
len: 17
d_gene: TRBD2
v_gene: TRBV7-2
j_gene: TRBJ2-3
CDR3nt: TGTGCCAGCAGCATTAGCGGGAGGGCCTATGGCACAGATACGCAGTATTTT
CDR3aa: CASSISGRAYGTDTQYF

abundance: few
len: 15
d_gene: TRBD2
v_gene: TRBV20-1
j_gene: TRBJ2-1
CDR3nt: TGCAGTGCTAGAGATCGGGGGGAGAACTACAATGAGCAGTTCTTC
CDR3aa: CSARDRGENYNEQFF

abundance: -
len: 15
d_gene: -
v_gene: TRBV20-1
j_gene: TRBJ2-5
CDR3nt: TGCAGTGCTAGGGACCATAGGGGCGGGGTTGAGACCCAGTACTTC
CDR3aa: CSARDHRGGVETQYF

abundance: few
len: 15
d_gene: -
v_gene: TRBV5-1
j_gene: TRBJ2-2
CDR3nt: TGCGCCAGCAGCTTGGACGGGCCCCACACCGGGGAGCTGTTTTTT
CDR3aa: CASSLDGPHTGELFF